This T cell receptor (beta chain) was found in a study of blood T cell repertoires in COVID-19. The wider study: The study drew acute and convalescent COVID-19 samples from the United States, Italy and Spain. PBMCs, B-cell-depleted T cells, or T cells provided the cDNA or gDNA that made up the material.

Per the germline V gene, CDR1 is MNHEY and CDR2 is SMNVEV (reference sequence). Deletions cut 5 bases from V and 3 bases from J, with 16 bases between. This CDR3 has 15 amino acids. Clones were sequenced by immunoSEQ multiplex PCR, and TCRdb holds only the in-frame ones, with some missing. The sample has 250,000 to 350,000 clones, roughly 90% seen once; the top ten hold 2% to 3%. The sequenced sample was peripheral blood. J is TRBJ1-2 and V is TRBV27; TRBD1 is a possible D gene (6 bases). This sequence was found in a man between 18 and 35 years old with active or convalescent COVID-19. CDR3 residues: CASSQSRDNYYGYTF. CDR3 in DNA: TGTGCCAGCAGTCAATCCAGGGACAACTACTATGGCTACACCTTC.